This TCR beta chain was retrieved from a study of early T cells in non-severe SARS-CoV-2 infection. V lost 7 bases and J lost 6; bases outside the gene matches: 5. The CDR3 extends over 12 amino acids. Separate cDNA molecules each had unique molecular identifiers attached to them. MiXCR, run by TCRdb on the 5' RACE reads, gives a single entry per CDR3 protein. The sample contains around 84,000 distinct CDR3 sequences, roughly an eighth of which appear only once. This clonotype has more than one count but fewer than ten. Sequenced material: whole blood. V is TRBV12-3 or TRBV12-4 and J is TRBJ2-7, with 8 bases aligning to TRBD2. The source of this sequence is an adult who was a healthcare worker with PCR-confirmed SARS-CoV-2 infection or an uninfected control (not recorded which). The CDR3 DNA reads as TGTGCCAGCAACGGGGGGGCCGCCGAGCAGTACTTC. Residues: CASNGGAAEQYF.